Presented here are 21 T cell receptor beta chains from one specimen sequenced in a study of blood T cell dynamics during melanoma immunotherapy. As for time point: week 3, after first cycle of checkpoint inhibitor. This table comes from immunoSEQ multiplex PCR, and its TCRdb copy is limited to in-frame clones, with some not included. The sample yields 25,000 to 30,000 clones, over 80% seen once. The sample consisted of blood, taken from a patient treated with checkpoint blockade. The source of these receptors is a human donor with melanoma.

The chain combines TRBV29-1 with TRBJ1-2, with D hard to call. With 7 bases removed from V and 8 bases from J, the gap between germline ends came to 17 bases. This CDR3 region has 12 residues. CDR1 and CDR2 (germline): SQVTM, ANQGSEA. The CDR3 loop is CSAEGPAGGYTF. As DNA, the CDR3 is TGCAGCGCCGAAGGACCGGCCGGGGGCTACACCTTC.

The J gene is TRBJ1-5, the V gene TRBV16; D ambiguous. Per germline, CDR1 KGHSY and CDR2 FQNENV. The ends were cut back, 2 bases at V and 2 bases at J, with 10 bases in the middle. The CDR3 has 15 residues. The CDR3 DNA follows: TGTGCCAGCAGCCAACCGGATCAGGGCAATCAGCCCCAGCATTTT. It yields the protein CASSQPDQGNQPQHF.

V gene TRBV28 combines with J gene TRBJ1-5, with D hard to call. The CDR3 consists of 16 residues. Trimming stripped 2 bases from V and 2 bases from J, with 13 bases between. Per germline, CDR1 MDHEN and CDR2 SYDVKM. CDR3 nucleotides: TGTGCCAGCAGTTTACTTCATTCAACAGGCAATCAGCCCCAGCATTTT. It yields the protein CASSLLHSTGNQPQHF.

This clone was recorded only once. The V gene is TRBV27, the J gene TRBJ1-1, with unresolved D. The CDR3 extends over 13 amino acids. Germline V gives CDR1 MNHEY, CDR2 SMNVEV (reference sequence). The ends were cut back, 0 bases at V and 0 bases at J, with 2 bases in the middle. The DNA of the CDR3 is TGTGCCAGCAGTTTATCGTTGAACACTGAAGCTTTCTTT. Amino acids: CASSLSLNTEAFF.

This chain links TRBV2 with TRBJ2-7; TRBD1 agrees at 10 bases. Germline trimming cut 4 bases from V and 3 bases from J; bases unmatched to any gene: 9. Germline V gene lookup returns CDR1 SNHLY and CDR2 FYNNEI. The length of the CDR3 is 16 residues. In nucleotides, the CDR3 is TGTGCCAGCAGTGTTGGTCCGGGACAGGGGAGCTACGAGCAGTACTTC. Translation: CASSVGPGQGSYEQYF.

This clone was seen only once. The gene calls are TRBV6-1 and TRBJ1-3; D not resolved. CDR3 length equals 15 residues. CDR1 MNHNS and CDR2 SASEGT come from the germline V gene. The V end lost 3 bases, the J end lost 4 bases, and 13 bases lay between the germline ends. The CDR3 nucleotides read TGTGCCAGCAGTGACGGGAGTCTCGTAGGAAACACCATATATTTT. Amino acid sequence: CASSDGSLVGNTIYF.

V and J are TRBV6-1 and TRBJ2-7, with D possibly TRBD1 on 6 matching bases. CDR1 is MNHNS, CDR2 SASEGT, per germline. The ends were cut back, 4 bases at V and 0 bases at J, with 19 bases in the middle. The length of the CDR3 is 17 residues. The CDR3 DNA sequence: TGTGCCAGCAGTGTTTCAAGGGGAACAGGGCTCTCCTACGAGCAGTACTTC. Translating it yields CASSVSRGTGLSYEQYF.

The chain links TRBV11-2 to TRBJ2-5; 10 positions agree with TRBD1. This CDR3 comprises 19 residues. The trim removed 1 base at V and 1 base at J, leaving 12 bases unmatched. CDR1 SGHAT and CDR2 FQNNGV come from the germline V gene. CDR3 loop: CASSLGSFWDRGRQETQYF. DNA of the CDR3: TGTGCCAGCAGCTTAGGTTCGTTCTGGGACAGGGGCCGCCAAGAGACCCAGTACTTC.

The rearrangement joins TRBV15 to TRBJ1-3; tentative D call: TRBD1 (6 bases). The germline V gene has CDR1 LNHNV and CDR2 YYDKDF (reference sequence). CDR3 length: 14 residues. V lost 3 bases and J lost 9, with 15 bases in between. CDR3 protein: CATSRGGEDGTIYF. The CDR3 DNA is TGTGCCACCAGCAGGGGGGGCGAGGATGGCACCATATATTTT.

The chain carries TRBV29-1 and TRBJ1-1; possibly TRBD1 for D (6 bases). In germline, CDR1 is SQVTM, CDR2 ANQGSEA. The CDR3 length is 14 residues. The ends were cut back, 0 bases at V and 0 bases at J, with 8 bases in the middle. Here the CDR3 DNA reads TGCAGCGTTGAAGAGGGGGGCCTGAACACTGAAGCTTTCTTT. It codes for CSVEEGGLNTEAFF.

The rearrangement joins TRBV5-1 to TRBJ1-2; 8 bases are a match to TRBD1. The trim removed 4 bases at V and 4 bases at J, leaving 9 bases unmatched. The CDR3 spans 15 residues. From germline, CDR1 is SGHRS and CDR2 YFSETQ. This chain's CDR3 is CASSGTGGASYGYTF. CDR3 DNA sequence: TGCGCCAGCAGCGGAACAGGGGGTGCCTCCTATGGCTACACCTTC.

The chain is built from TRBV4-2 and TRBJ1-2; D may be TRBD1 (6 bases). V was pared by 0 bases and J by 4 bases, with 15 bases between. The CDR3 sequence is 16 residues long. The germline gives CDR1 LGHNA, CDR2 YNFKEQ. The CDR3, as DNA: TGTGCCAGCAGCCAAGATTTAGGGGGGGTGATCTATGGCTACACCTTC. Its protein product is CASSQDLGGVIYGYTF.

The V call is TRBV7-8, the J call TRBJ1-1, with TRBD1 identical over 7 bases. Losses at the gene ends were 3 bases for V and 6 bases for J; bases not matched to a gene: 10. The CDR3 loop spans 15 amino acids. Germline CDR1 is SGHVS and CDR2 is FQNEAQ. The CDR3 loop is CASSFSRQGGAEAFF. The CDR3 nucleotides read TGTGCCAGCAGCTTCAGCCGACAGGGAGGAGCTGAAGCTTTCTTT.

This chain links TRBV5-1 with TRBJ2-1; 10 bases are shared with TRBD2. There are 13 residues in the CDR3. Germline V gene data show CDR1 as SGHRS and CDR2 as YFSETQ. V shed 5 bases, J shed 5 bases, and the junction held 1 base outside the gene matches. CDR3 bases: TGCGCCAGCAGAACTAGCGGGGACAATGAGCAGTTCTTC. It translates to CASRTSGDNEQFF.

The chain employs TRBV6-1 and TRBJ1-1; D not certain. This CDR3 region has 16 residues. V lost 2 bases to trimming and J lost 1 base, with 14 bases between them. Germline V gene lookup returns CDR1 MNHNS and CDR2 SASEGT. The CDR3 region is CASSEFRSGRNTEAFF. CDR3 bases: TGTGCCAGCAGTGAATTCCGGTCAGGAAGGAACACTGAAGCTTTCTTT.

The chain is built from TRBV5-4 and TRBJ2-1; D is ambiguous. Germline V gene lookup returns CDR1 SGHNT and CDR2 YYREEE (reference sequence). The CDR3 extends over 11 amino acids. The V end was cut by 3 bases, the J end by 8 bases, with 6 bases between. In DNA form, the CDR3 reads TGTGCCAGCAGCTATTACGATGAGCAGTTCTTC. Its translation: CASSYYDEQFF.

The V gene is TRBV19, the J gene TRBJ1-2; 7 nucleotides agree with TRBD1. V lost 4 bases to trimming and J lost 3 bases; unmatched junction nucleotides: 11. CDR1 and CDR2 (germline): LNHDA, SQIVND (reference sequence). This CDR3 contains 16 residues. The CDR3 loop reads CASSKRPGQRDYGYTF. The CDR3 DNA follows: TGTGCCAGTAGTAAGCGACCGGGACAGAGAGACTATGGCTACACCTTC.

The genes are TRBV12-5 and TRBJ2-7; 12 bases agree with TRBD2. Germline V CDR1 and CDR2: LGHNT, FRNRAP. The CDR3 has 15 amino acids. The CDR3 bases are TGTGCCAGTAGACTAGCGGGGGACAATACATACGAGCAGTACTTC. As protein: CASRLAGDNTYEQYF. The full variable domain, with the rest looked up from reference TRBV12-5 and TRBJ2-7, is DARVTQTPRHKVTEMGQEVTMRCQPILGHNTVFWYRQTMMQGLELLAYFRNRAPLDDSGMPKDRFSAEMPDATLATLKIQPSEPRDSAVYFCASRLAGDNTYEQYFGPGTRLTVT.

As for this clone: An end of the junction differs from the germline gene, which may be a read error. The genes are TRBV7-7 and TRBJ2-5; either TRBD1 or TRBD2 may supply D (5 bases each). The CDR3 has 15 residues. Per germline, CDR1 SSHAT and CDR2 FNYEAQ (reference sequence). CDR3 loop: CASSPGAVGQETQYF. CDR3 DNA: TGTGCTAGCAGCCCCGGGGCAGTAGGGCAAGAGACCCAGTACTTC.

The J gene is TRBJ2-7, the V gene TRBV4-2, with D hard to call. The CDR3 contains 16 residues. CDR1 is LGHNA, CDR2 YNFKEQ, per germline. The germline V and J ends were trimmed by 0 bases and 4 bases, with 16 bases remaining between them. This chain's CDR3 is CASSQDTNGLVYEQYF. The CDR3 DNA follows: TGTGCCAGCAGCCAAGACACTAACGGCTTGGTATACGAGCAGTACTTC.

The chain uses TRBV6-4 and TRBJ1-6; D unclear. V was pared by 0 bases and J by 5 bases, with 17 bases between. Germline CDR1 and CDR2: MRHNA and SNTAGT. This CDR3 has 18 residues. For the CDR3, the DNA is TGTGCCAGCAGTGACTCAAAGAGAGGGCCCATAAATAATTCACCCCTCCACTTT. Its protein is CASSDSKRGPINNSPLHF.